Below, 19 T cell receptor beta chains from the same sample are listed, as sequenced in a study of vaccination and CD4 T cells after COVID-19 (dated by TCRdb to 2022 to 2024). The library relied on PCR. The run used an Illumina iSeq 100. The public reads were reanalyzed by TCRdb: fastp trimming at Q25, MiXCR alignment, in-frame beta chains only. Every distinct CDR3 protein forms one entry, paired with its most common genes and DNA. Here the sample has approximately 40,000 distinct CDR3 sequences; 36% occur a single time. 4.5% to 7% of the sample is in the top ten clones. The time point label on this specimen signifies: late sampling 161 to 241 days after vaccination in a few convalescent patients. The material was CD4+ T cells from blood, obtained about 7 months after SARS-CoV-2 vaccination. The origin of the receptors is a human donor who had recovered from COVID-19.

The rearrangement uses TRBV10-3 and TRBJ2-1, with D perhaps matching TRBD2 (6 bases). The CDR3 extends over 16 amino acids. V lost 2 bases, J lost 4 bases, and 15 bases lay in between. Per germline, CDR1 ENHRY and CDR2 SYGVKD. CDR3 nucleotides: TGTGCCATCAGTGAGGAGGACGGGAGTACTTACAATGAGCAGTTCTTC. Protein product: CAISEEDGSTYNEQFF.

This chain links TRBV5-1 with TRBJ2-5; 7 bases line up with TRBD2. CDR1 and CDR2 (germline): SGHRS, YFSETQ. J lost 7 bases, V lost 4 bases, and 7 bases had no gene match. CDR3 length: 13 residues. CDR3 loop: CASSRPGEGTQYF. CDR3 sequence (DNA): TGCGCCAGCAGCCGGCCTGGGGAGGGGACCCAGTACTTC.

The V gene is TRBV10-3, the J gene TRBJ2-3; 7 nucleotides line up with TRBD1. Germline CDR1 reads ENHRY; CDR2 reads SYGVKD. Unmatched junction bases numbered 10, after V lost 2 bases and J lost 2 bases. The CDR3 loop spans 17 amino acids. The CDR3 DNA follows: TGTGCCATCAGTGAGCTTCCCGGGACAGAACACACAGATACGCAGTATTTT. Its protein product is CAISELPGTEHTDTQYF.

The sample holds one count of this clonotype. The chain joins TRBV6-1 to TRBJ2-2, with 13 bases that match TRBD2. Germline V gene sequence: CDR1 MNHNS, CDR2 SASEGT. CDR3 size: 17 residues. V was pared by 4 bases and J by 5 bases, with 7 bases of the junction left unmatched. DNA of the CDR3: TGTGCCAGCAGTGCTTCATGGACTAGCGGGAGTACCGGGGAGCTGTTTTTT. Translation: CASSASWTSGSTGELFF.

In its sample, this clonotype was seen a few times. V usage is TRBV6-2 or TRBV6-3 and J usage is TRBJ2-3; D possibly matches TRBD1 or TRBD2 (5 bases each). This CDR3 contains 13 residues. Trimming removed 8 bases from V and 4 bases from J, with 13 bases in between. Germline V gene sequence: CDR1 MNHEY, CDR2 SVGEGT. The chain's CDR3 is CASRDPTPDTQYF. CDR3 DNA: TGTGCCAGCCGGGACCCTACACCAGATACGCAGTATTTT.

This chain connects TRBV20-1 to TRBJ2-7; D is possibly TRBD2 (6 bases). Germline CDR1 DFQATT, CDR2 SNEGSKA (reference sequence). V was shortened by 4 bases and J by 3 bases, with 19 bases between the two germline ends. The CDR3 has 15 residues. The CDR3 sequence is CSATTLAPNLYEQYF. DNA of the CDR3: TGCAGTGCTACAACCCTAGCGCCTAACCTCTACGAGCAGTACTTC.

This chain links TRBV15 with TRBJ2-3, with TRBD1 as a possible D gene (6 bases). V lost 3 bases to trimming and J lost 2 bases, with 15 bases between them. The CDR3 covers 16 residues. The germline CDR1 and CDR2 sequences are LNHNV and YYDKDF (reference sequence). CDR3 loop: CATSRGTSTNTDTQYF. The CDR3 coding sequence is TGTGCCACCAGCAGGGGGACATCGACTAACACAGATACGCAGTATTTT.

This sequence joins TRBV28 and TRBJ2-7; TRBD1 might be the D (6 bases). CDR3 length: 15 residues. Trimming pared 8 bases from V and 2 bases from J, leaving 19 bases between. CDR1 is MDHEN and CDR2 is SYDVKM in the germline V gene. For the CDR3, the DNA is TGTGCCAGCCCCCCCACACAACAGGGTCCCTACGAGCAGTACTTC. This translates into CASPPTQQGPYEQYF.

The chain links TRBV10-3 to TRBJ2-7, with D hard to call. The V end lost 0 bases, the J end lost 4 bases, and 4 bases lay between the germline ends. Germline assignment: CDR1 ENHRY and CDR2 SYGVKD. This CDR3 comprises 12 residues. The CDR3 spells CAISESPYEQYF. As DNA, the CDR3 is TGTGCCATCAGTGAGTCCCCTTACGAGCAGTACTTC.

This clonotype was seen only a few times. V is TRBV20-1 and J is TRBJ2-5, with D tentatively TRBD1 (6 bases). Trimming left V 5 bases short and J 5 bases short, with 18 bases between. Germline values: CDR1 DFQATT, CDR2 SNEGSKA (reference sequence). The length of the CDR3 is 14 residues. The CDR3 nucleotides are TGCAGTGCTGCTACAGGGTGGCCCCCGGAGACCCAGTACTTC. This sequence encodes CSAATGWPPETQYF.

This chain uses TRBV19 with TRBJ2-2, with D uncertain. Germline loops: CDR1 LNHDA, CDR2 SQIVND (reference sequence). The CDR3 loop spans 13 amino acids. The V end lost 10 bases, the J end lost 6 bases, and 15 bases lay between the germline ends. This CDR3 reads CATTRFVPGELFF. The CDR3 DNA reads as TGTGCCACCACCAGATTCGTCCCCGGGGAGCTGTTTTTT.

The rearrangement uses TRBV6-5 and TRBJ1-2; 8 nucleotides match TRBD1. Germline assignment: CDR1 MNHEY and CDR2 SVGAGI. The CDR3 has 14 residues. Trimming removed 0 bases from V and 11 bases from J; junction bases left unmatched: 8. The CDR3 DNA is TGTGCCAGCAGTTACTCCGCGCAGGGGGCCTTTTACACCTTC. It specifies CASSYSAQGAFYTF.

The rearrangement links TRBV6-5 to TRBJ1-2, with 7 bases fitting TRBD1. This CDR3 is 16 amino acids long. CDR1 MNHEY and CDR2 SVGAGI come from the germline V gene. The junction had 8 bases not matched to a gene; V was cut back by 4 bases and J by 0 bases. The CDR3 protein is CASSFAGDRANYGYTF. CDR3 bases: TGTGCCAGCAGTTTCGCCGGGGACAGAGCTAACTATGGCTACACCTTC.

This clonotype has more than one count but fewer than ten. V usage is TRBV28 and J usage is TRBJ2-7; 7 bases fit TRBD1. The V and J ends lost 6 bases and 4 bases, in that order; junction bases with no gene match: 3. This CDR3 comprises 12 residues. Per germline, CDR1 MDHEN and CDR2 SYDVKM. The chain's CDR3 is CASRSGQYEQYF. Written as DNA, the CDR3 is TGTGCCAGCAGATCGGGACAGTACGAGCAGTACTTC. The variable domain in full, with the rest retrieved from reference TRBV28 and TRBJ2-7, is DVKVTQSSRYLVKRTGEKVFLECVQDMDHENMFWYRQDPGLGLRLIYFSYDVKMKEKGDIPEGYSVSREKKERFSLILESASTNQTSMYLCASRSGQYEQYFGPGTRLTVT.

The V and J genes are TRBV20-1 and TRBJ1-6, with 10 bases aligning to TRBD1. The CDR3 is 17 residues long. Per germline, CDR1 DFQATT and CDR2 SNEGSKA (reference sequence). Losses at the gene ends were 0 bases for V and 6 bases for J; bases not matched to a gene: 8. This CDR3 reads CSARESETGGINSPLHF. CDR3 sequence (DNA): TGCAGTGCTAGAGAGAGCGAGACAGGGGGCATTAATTCACCCCTCCACTTT.

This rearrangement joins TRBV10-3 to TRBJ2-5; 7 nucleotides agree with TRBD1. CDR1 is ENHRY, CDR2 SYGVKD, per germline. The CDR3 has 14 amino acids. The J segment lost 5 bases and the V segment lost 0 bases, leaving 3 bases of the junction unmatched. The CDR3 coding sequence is TGTGCCATCAGTGAGTCAAGGGGGCTGGAGACCCAGTACTTC. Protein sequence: CAISESRGLETQYF.

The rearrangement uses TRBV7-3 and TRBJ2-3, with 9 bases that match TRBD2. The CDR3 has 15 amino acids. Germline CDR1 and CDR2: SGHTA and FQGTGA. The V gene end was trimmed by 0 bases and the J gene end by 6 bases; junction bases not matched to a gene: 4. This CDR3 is CASSLTAGGSDTQYF. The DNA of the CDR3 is TGTGCCAGCAGCTTAACAGCGGGGGGCTCGGATACGCAGTATTTT.

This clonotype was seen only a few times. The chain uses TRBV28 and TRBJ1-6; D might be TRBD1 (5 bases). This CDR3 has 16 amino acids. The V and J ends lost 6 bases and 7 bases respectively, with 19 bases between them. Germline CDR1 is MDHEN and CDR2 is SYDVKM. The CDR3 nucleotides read TGTGCCAGCAGCTCCTTATCAGGGCCTAAGAATTCACCCCTCCACTTT. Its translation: CASSSLSGPKNSPLHF. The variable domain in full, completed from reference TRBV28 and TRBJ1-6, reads DVKVTQSSRYLVKRTGEKVFLECVQDMDHENMFWYRQDPGLGLRLIYFSYDVKMKEKGDIPEGYSVSREKKERFSLILESASTNQTSMYLCASSSLSGPKNSPLHFGNGTRLTVT.

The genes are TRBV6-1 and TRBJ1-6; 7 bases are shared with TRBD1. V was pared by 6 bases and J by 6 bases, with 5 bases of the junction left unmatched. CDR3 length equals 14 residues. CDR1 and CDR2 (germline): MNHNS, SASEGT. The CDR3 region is CASRDREGNSPLHF. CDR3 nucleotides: TGTGCCAGCAGAGACAGGGAGGGTAATTCACCCCTCCACTTT.